The next 22 T cell receptor beta chains were all read from a single sample in a study of cytomegalovirus exposure and HLA in healthy donors. PCR was performed using 60 Vbeta and 13 Jbeta primers. Libraries were prepared by immunoSEQ multiplex PCR; TCRdb keeps only in-frame clonotypes and omits some of them. The sample shows 150,000 to 200,000 clones, 80% of them seen only once. Sample: PBMCs. These receptors were collected from a man aged 25 to 45 in good health and CMV-seropositive.

This clone was counted between two and nine times. Other nucleotide sequences in the sample specify the same CDR3. The chain uses TRBV18 and TRBJ2-5, with TRBD1 matching 7 bases. Losses at the gene ends were 2 bases for V and 3 bases for J; bases not matched to a gene: 0. Germline values: CDR1 KGHSH, CDR2 LQKENI. The CDR3 length is 13 residues. This chain's CDR3 is CASSPGTEETQYF. CDR3 nucleotide sequence: TGTGCCAGCTCACCAGGGACAGAAGAGACCCAGTACTTC. The full variable domain, with the rest looked up from reference TRBV18 and TRBJ2-5, is NAGVMQNPRHLVRRRGQEARLRCSPMKGHSHVYWYRQLPEEGLKFMVYLQKENIIDESGMPKERFSAEFPKEGPSILRIQQVVRGDSAAYFCASSPGTEETQYFGPGTRLLVL.

The V and J genes are TRBV18 and TRBJ2-5; a weak D match, TRBD2 (5 bases). From germline, CDR1 is KGHSH and CDR2 LQKENI. V shed 0 bases and J shed 2 bases, with 10 bases lying between them. The length of the CDR3 is 15 residues. DNA of the CDR3: TGTGCCAGCTCACCACCGACGGACTTACAAGAGACCCAGTACTTC. It specifies CASSPPTDLQETQYF.

V and J are TRBV28 and TRBJ1-1; 10 bases align to TRBD1. V shed 5 bases, J shed 9 bases, and the junction held 3 bases outside the gene matches. CDR1 is MDHEN and CDR2 is SYDVKM in the germline V gene. The length of the CDR3 is 12 residues. CDR3 DNA sequence: TGTGCCAGCAGTCGACAGGGGGCTAAAGCTTTCTTT. Amino acids: CASSRQGAKAFF.

This chain uses TRBV5-1 with TRBJ2-1; a weak D match, TRBD1 (5 bases). V was shortened by 0 bases and J by 0 bases, with 10 bases between the two germline ends. Germline V gene lookup returns CDR1 SGHRS and CDR2 YFSETQ. The CDR3 totals 16 residues. CDR3: CASSLAVRGSYNEQFF. The CDR3 DNA reads TGCGCCAGCAGCTTGGCGGTTAGGGGCTCCTACAATGAGCAGTTCTTC.

The chain carries TRBV9 and TRBJ2-5; 11 nucleotides agree with TRBD2. CDR1 and CDR2 from the germline V gene are SGDLS and YYNGEE. With 3 bases clipped from V and 5 bases from J, the junction kept 3 bases outside the gene matches. The CDR3 is 14 residues long. CDR3 DNA: TGTGCCAGCAGCGAGAGGACTAGCGGGGAGACCCAGTACTTC. Encoded protein: CASSERTSGETQYF.

The chain links TRBV11-3 to TRBJ2-4; 8 nucleotides line up with TRBD2. The germline V gene has CDR1 SGHNT and CDR2 YENEEA. The CDR3 is made up of 16 amino acids. After removal of 5 bases from V and 5 bases from J, the junction contained 11 bases not matched to a gene. The DNA for the CDR3 is TGTGCCAGCAGCCCTGCCCTCGGGCGGGGGGAAAACATTCAGTACTTC. It yields the protein CASSPALGRGENIQYF.

This clone was counted once. The chain recombines TRBV11-3 with TRBJ1-1; TRBD1 might be the D (5 bases). V lost 5 bases, J lost 10 bases, and 23 bases lay in between. CDR3 length: 15 residues. The germline V gene encodes CDR1 SGHNT and CDR2 YENEEA. DNA for the CDR3: TGTGCCAGCAGCCCCCGACAGAGGAGGGCCGGTGGAGCTTTCTTT. Translation: CASSPRQRRAGGAFF.

This clone has a handful of counts. V gene TRBV19 combines with J gene TRBJ1-4; 9 bases line up with TRBD1. The CDR3 covers 15 residues. The germline CDR1 and CDR2 sequences are LNHDA and SQIVND (reference sequence). V was pared by 5 bases and J by 8 bases, with 9 bases of the junction left unmatched. CDR3 coding DNA: TGTGCCAGTAGTTCAACCGGGACAGGGAAGGAAAAACTGTTTTTT. Encoded protein: CASSSTGTGKEKLFF.

V gene TRBV6-1 combines with J gene TRBJ1-2, with TRBD1 matching 8 bases. The ends lost 6 bases at V and 4 bases at J; junction bases unmatched: 4. The CDR3 extends over 13 amino acids. The germline CDR1 and CDR2 sequences are MNHNS and SASEGT. CDR3 coding DNA: TGTGCCAGCAGCCTGGGACAGGCCTATGGCTACACCTTC. Amino acid sequence: CASSLGQAYGYTF.

V and J are TRBV27 and TRBJ2-7, with 11 bases matching TRBD2. V lost 6 bases to trimming and J lost 6 bases; unmatched junction nucleotides: 4. From germline, CDR1 is MNHEY and CDR2 SMNVEV (reference sequence). The CDR3 is 13 residues long. The CDR3 coding sequence is TGTGCCAGCAGGACTAGCGGGACGGGCGAGCAGTACTTC. This codes for CASRTSGTGEQYF.

This sequence joins TRBV14 and TRBJ2-1; 10 nucleotides line up with TRBD2. The trim removed 0 bases at V and 8 bases at J, leaving 13 bases unmatched. Germline lookup yields CDR1 SGHDN and CDR2 FVKESK. The CDR3 runs to 18 residues. The CDR3 DNA follows: TGTGCCAGCAGCCAAGACTTTCGTGCTAGCGGGAGTATCGATGAGCAGTTCTTC. Protein sequence: CASSQDFRASGSIDEQFF.

This clone was picked up one time. The chain carries TRBV13 and TRBJ2-7; 8 bases match TRBD2. J was trimmed by 2 bases and V by 6 bases; bases with no gene match: 9. The germline V gene has CDR1 PRHDT and CDR2 FYEKMQ (reference sequence). The CDR3 runs 15 residues. This CDR3 is CASSQRLASTYEQYF. CDR3 DNA: TGTGCCAGCAGTCAAAGACTAGCGTCTACCTACGAGCAGTACTTC.

This clone appeared a few times. This chain joins TRBV5-1 and TRBJ1-2; TRBD1 might be the D (6 bases). Between the trimmed V and J ends, which lost 4 bases and 0 bases, there was a span of 10 bases. The CDR3 is 14 residues long. Germline values: CDR1 SGHRS, CDR2 YFSETQ. The CDR3 sequence: CASSVDSSNYGYTF. The CDR3 DNA follows: TGCGCCAGCAGCGTGGACAGCTCTAACTATGGCTACACCTTC.

The V gene is TRBV9, the J gene TRBJ2-5; D not certain. Germline CDR1 reads SGDLS; CDR2 reads YYNGEE. The CDR3 covers 12 residues. The V and J ends lost 0 bases and 5 bases respectively, with 5 bases between them. As DNA, the CDR3 is TGTGCCAGCAGCGTAGGGGCCGAGACCCAGTACTTC. This sequence encodes CASSVGAETQYF.

This chain connects TRBV7-6 to TRBJ2-7; 9 bases fit TRBD2. Unmatched junction bases numbered 7, after V lost 4 bases and J lost 6 bases. The CDR3 has 14 amino acids. CDR1 SGHVS and CDR2 FNYEAQ come from the germline V gene. The chain's CDR3 is CASSSLAGSTEQYF. The DNA for the CDR3 is TGTGCCAGCAGCTCCCTAGCGGGAAGTACCGAGCAGTACTTC.

The chain carries TRBV28 and TRBJ1-5; unclear D gene. Trimming took off 3 bases at V and 4 bases at J, with 19 bases between the two ends. CDR1 MDHEN and CDR2 SYDVKM come from the germline V gene. CDR3 length: 17 amino acids. This CDR3 reads CASSLAQRIETNQPQHF. The CDR3 DNA reads as TGTGCCAGCAGTTTGGCACAGCGGATCGAAACTAATCAGCCCCAGCATTTT.

The chain employs TRBV7-6 and TRBJ2-1, with TRBD1 as a possible D gene (6 bases). From germline, CDR1 is SGHVS and CDR2 FNYEAQ. V lost 4 bases and J 1 base, leaving 17 bases between the germline ends. CDR3 size: 17 residues. The CDR3 loop reads CASSSVDRPDSYNEQFF. The CDR3 nucleotides read TGTGCCAGCAGCTCAGTCGACAGGCCCGATTCCTACAATGAGCAGTTCTTC.

The rearrangement joins TRBV7-9 to TRBJ1-1; D not certain. The germline V gene encodes CDR1 SEHNR and CDR2 FQNEAQ (reference sequence). Trimming pared 5 bases from V and 5 bases from J, leaving 12 bases between. CDR3 size: 13 residues. CDR3 sequence: CASSRLLTTEAFF. CDR3 coding DNA: TGTGCCAGCAGCCGCCTGCTGACAACTGAAGCTTTCTTT.

V and J are TRBV7-9 and TRBJ1-2; the D gene is possibly TRBD1 (6 bases). The CDR3 consists of 13 residues. Deletions cut 6 bases from V and 8 bases from J, with 16 bases between. Germline assignment: CDR1 SEHNR and CDR2 FQNEAQ (reference sequence). In DNA form, the CDR3 reads TGTGCCAGCAGTCGCGTGGGGGCACGGGGCTACACCTTC. It yields the protein CASSRVGARGYTF.

The CDR3 nucleotides read TGTGCCACAACCGGGACAAATAGCAATCAGCCCCAGCATTTT. Translated, it gives CATTGTNSNQPQHF. The rearrangement uses TRBV19 and TRBJ1-5; D may be TRBD1 (6 bases). Germline lookup yields CDR1 LNHDA and CDR2 SQIVND (reference sequence). The germline V and J ends were trimmed by 10 bases and 0 bases, with 13 bases remaining between them. This CDR3 contains 14 residues.

The V and J genes are TRBV4-3 and TRBJ1-2, with 11 bases identical to TRBD1. CDR3 length: 16 amino acids. Germline V gives CDR1 LGHNA, CDR2 YSLEER. V lost 0 bases and J lost 8; bases outside the gene matches: 8. CDR3 sequence (DNA): TGCGCCAGCAGCCAAGATGCGGGACAGGGGGTATACGGCTACACCTTC. Translating it yields CASSQDAGQGVYGYTF.

This clone was seen just once. The chain is built from TRBV11-2 and TRBJ2-2, with D possibly matching TRBD1 (6 bases). This CDR3 is built from 14 residues. Germline loops: CDR1 SGHAT, CDR2 FQNNGV. The V and J ends lost 5 bases and 8 bases respectively, with 15 bases between them. The CDR3 coding sequence is TGTGCCAGCAGCCAGGAACAGGGAGCAGGGGAGCTGTTTTTT. This codes for CASSQEQGAGELFF.